The sequence of this TCR beta chain was determined in a study of T-cell reconstitution after alpha-beta-depleted transplantation in children. Unique molecular identifiers were incorporated when the TCRbeta library was constructed. TCRdb re-called the PCR reads with MiXCR, one entry per CDR3 protein. The sample lists about 600,000 distinct CDR3 sequences, more than 20% occurring once. This clonotype came up a few times. As yet, its antigen is unknown. V lost 1 base, J lost 0 bases, and 10 bases lay in between. This CDR3 region has 16 residues. Study results and caveats: Several hundred rapidly expanded clones from non-depleted graft cells reportedly supplied alpha-beta T cells about two months post-transplant. Newly made T cells mostly supplied T-cell counts and diversity one year after transplant. Surviving recipient cells, namely T cells and thymic progenitors, were the source of high day-60 TCRbeta diversity in some patients.

The rearrangement links TRBV12-3 or TRBV12-4 to TRBJ1-3; maybe TRBD1 (5 bases). The material sequenced was PBMCs, mostly from graft donor cells, taken 360 days after TCRalphabeta/CD19-depleted stem cell transplant. This receptor was obtained from a boy less than two years old who had a stem cell transplant for acute myeloid leukemia, so the T cells may come from the graft donor. CDR3 region: CASSLGDARSGNTIYF. CDR3 nucleotides: TGTGCCAGCAGTTTAGGGGACGCACGCTCTGGAAACACCATATATTTT.